The 4 T cell receptor beta chains below come from one sample, sequenced in a study of cytomegalovirus exposure and HLA in healthy donors. Primers for the PCR totalled 60 Vbeta and 13 Jbeta. TCRdb's table, derived via immunoSEQ multiplex PCR, lists solely in-frame clones and lacks some. Here the sample spans 100,000 to 150,000 clones, approximately 10% being singletons. The material sequenced was PBMCs. All receptors come from a woman aged 18-30 years in good health and CMV-seropositive.

This clone appeared a few times. V usage is TRBV29-1 and J usage is TRBJ1-2; TRBD1 matches 9 bases. V gave up 3 bases and J gave up 7 bases; unmatched junction bases: 6. The CDR3 is 13 amino acids. Germline V gives CDR1 SQVTM, CDR2 ANQGSEA. DNA of the CDR3: TGCAGCGTTGATGTTGGGACAGGGAGTGGCTACACCTTC. Translation gives CSVDVGTGSGYTF.

This chain uses TRBV4-1 with TRBJ2-6; TRBD1 matches 7 bases. The CDR3 runs 19 residues. Germline CDR1 reads MGHRA; CDR2 reads YSYEKL. Germline trimming cut 2 bases from V and 0 bases from J; bases unmatched to any gene: 10. CDR3 sequence: CASSQNLRQGISGANVLTF. Written as DNA, the CDR3 is TGCGCCAGCAGCCAAAACCTCCGACAGGGTATCTCTGGGGCCAACGTCCTGACTTTC.

This sequence joins TRBV7-6 and TRBJ2-2; D is perhaps TRBD2 (6 bases). Germline V CDR1 and CDR2: SGHVS, FNYEAQ. Trimming shortened V by 11 bases and J by 0 bases, and 13 bases separated the two germline ends. The CDR3 consists of 14 residues. In nucleotides, the CDR3 is TGTGCCGGTCGGGACTTGCCGAACACCGGGGAGCTGTTTTTT. Protein product: CAGRDLPNTGELFF.

The sample holds a few counts of this clone. This sequence joins TRBV5-5 and TRBJ1-5; unclear D gene. The V end was cut by 0 bases, the J end by 5 bases, with 6 bases between. The CDR3 covers 13 residues. CDR1 and CDR2 (germline): SGHKS, YYEKEE (reference sequence). CDR3 residues: CASSLGGDQPQHF. In DNA form, the CDR3 reads TGTGCCAGCAGCTTGGGCGGAGATCAGCCCCAGCATTTT.